The subject of this entry is one TCR beta chain. The antigen remains undetermined. Trimming at V came to 6 bases and at J to 0 bases, leaving 4 bases not matched to a gene. The germline V gene encodes CDR1 MNHNS and CDR2 SASEGT. The CDR3 sequence is 15 residues long. Libraries were prepared by immunoSEQ multiplex PCR; TCRdb keeps only in-frame clonotypes and omits some of them. The table shows fewer than 8,500 clones, with roughly nine tenths occurring only once. Samples were taken several times over chemoradiotherapy. The sample belongs to a study of chemoradiotherapy in HPV16-positive cancers. Overall study: Two HPV16-positive patients' cells yielded candidate HPV-specific clones and common motifs.

Study-level findings and limits: Non-HPV-specific T cells did not expand in tumors during treatment, whereas candidate HPV-specific clones and E7-related motifs did. HPV-responsive T-cell expansion during chemoradiotherapy was linked to improved recurrence-free survival in HPV16-positive patients.

The sequenced sample was tumor tissue, obtained from a patient who underwent chemoradiotherapy. The chain couples TRBV6-1 to TRBJ1-1; 10 positions match TRBD1. This receptor was identified in a human donor with HPV-associated anogenital cancer. CDR3 loop: CASRPGTGVNTEAFF. The CDR3 nucleotides are TGTGCCAGCAGACCCGGGACAGGGGTGAACACTGAAGCTTTCTTT.